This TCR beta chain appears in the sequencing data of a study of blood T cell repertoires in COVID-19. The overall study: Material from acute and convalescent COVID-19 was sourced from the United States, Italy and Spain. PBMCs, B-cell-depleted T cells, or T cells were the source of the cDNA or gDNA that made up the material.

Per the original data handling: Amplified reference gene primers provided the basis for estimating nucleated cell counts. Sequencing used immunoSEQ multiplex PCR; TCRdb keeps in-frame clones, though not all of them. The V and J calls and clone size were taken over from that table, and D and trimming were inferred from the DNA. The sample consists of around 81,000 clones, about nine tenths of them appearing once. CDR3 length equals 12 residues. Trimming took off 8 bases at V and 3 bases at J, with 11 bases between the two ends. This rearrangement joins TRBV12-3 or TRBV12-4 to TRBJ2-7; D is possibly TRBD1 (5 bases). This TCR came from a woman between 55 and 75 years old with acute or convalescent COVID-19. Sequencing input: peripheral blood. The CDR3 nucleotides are TGTGCCAGCGGGGCGGAGCACTACGAGCAGTACTTC. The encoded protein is CASGAEHYEQYF.